In this sample, the clone carrying this T cell receptor beta chain turned up many times. Its antigen remains unknown. This record comes from a study of T cells in Graves' hyperthyroidism and ophthalmopathy. Notes on the study in general: Using 13 V-J features, a model discriminated ophthalmopathy from stable hyperthyroidism.

The TCR beta CDR3 regions underwent amplification using RNA transcripts as the source. The primer set for the first-round RT-PCR of the TCR CDR3 was HTBI. TCRdb reanalysed the multiplex PCR reads using MiXCR and keeps one entry per CDR3 protein. This sample has roughly 750,000 distinct CDR3 sequences, with around 17% found just once. Trimming pared 0 bases from V and 4 bases from J, leaving 12 bases between. The germline V gene has CDR1 SGHAT and CDR2 FQNNGV. CDR3 length: 15 amino acids. This sample holds PBMCs from about 10 ml fresh peripheral blood. The sample consisted of blood. This clonotype originated in a man between 18 and 29 years old with Graves' hyperthyroidism. The chain carries TRBV11-2 and TRBJ1-2; D is undetermined. This CDR3 is CASSLEIDGFYGYTF. The CDR3 DNA sequence: TGTGCCAGCAGCTTAGAGATTGACGGTTTCTATGGCTACACCTTC. Using reference TRBV11-2 and TRBJ1-2 for the parts outside the CDR3, the full variable domain is EAGVAQSPRYKIIEKRQSVAFWCNPISGHATLYWYQQILGQGPKLLIQFQNNGVVDDSQLPKDRFSAERLKGVDSTLKIQPAKLEDSAVYLCASSLEIDGFYGYTFGSGTRLTVV.